This TCR beta chain was sequenced during a study of T-cell reconstitution after alpha-beta-depleted transplantation in children. Trimming pared 0 bases from V and 0 bases from J, leaving 11 bases between. Germline CDR1 is SGHRS and CDR2 is YFSETQ. The CDR3 is 16 residues long. With regard to this clonotype: As yet, its antigen is unknown.

Unique molecular identifiers were used in preparing the TCRbeta library. TCRdb re-derived calls from the PCR reads in MiXCR, one entry per CDR3 protein. Of 250,000 to 300,000 distinct CDR3 sequences listed, 6.5% to 9% are singletons. Findings and caveats of the study: Newly produced T cells mostly provided counts and TCRbeta diversity after one year, as hyperexpanded clones declined. By about two months after transplant, alpha-beta T cells reportedly arose from several hundred graft clones that had expanded. Surviving recipient T cells and intrathymic progenitors accounted for some patients' high TCRbeta diversity at day 60.

The sample consisted of peripheral blood, taken 360 days after TCRalphabeta/CD19-depleted stem cell transplant. The chain carries TRBV5-1 and TRBJ2-3; D is tentatively TRBD1 or TRBD2 (5 bases each). This TCR was sampled from a female patient aged 2-10 years who had a stem cell transplant for Fanconi anemia, so the T cells may come from the graft donor. The CDR3: CASSLDRRASTDTQYF. The CDR3 DNA follows: TGCGCCAGCAGCTTGGACAGGCGGGCCAGCACAGATACGCAGTATTTT.